This T cell receptor (beta chain) was obtained from a study of T cell responses to AZD1222 COVID-19 vaccine. General study findings and limits: There were mostly white British donors and more females than males, and clonal diversity was possibly underestimated. Spike-specific TCR breadth and depth went up after people got two AZD1222 doses.

Per germline, CDR1 KGHDR and CDR2 SFDVKD. J gave up 3 bases and V 3 bases, and 6 bases lay outside the gene matches. This CDR3 has 17 amino acids. The data were produced by immunoSEQ multiplex PCR, yet TCRdb's version contains in-frame clones alone and is incomplete. In the table there are approximately 160,000 clones, approximately 94% of which are singletons. As to this clone: The antigen remains unidentified.

The genes are TRBV24-1 and TRBJ1-5, with 11 bases fitting TRBD1. The TCR was taken from an adult who received the AZD1222 COVID-19 vaccine. The sequenced sample was peripheral blood, obtained 28 days after the second AZD1222 dose. DNA of the CDR3: TGTGCCACCAGTGATCCTGGGACAGGGGGGACCAATCAGCCCCAGCATTTT. The encoded protein is CATSDPGTGGTNQPQHF.